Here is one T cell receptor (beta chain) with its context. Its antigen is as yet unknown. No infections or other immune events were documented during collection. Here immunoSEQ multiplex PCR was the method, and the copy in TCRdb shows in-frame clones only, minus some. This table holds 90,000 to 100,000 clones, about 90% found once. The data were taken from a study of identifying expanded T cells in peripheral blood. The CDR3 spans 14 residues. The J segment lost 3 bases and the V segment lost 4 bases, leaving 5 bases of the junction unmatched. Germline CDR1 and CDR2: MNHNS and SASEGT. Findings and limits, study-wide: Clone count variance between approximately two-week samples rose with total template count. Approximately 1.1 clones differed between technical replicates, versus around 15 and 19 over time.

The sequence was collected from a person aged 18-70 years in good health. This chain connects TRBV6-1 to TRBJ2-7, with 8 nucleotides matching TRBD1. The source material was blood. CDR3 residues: CASSARTGNYEQYF. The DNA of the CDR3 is TGTGCCAGCAGTGCCCGGACAGGGAACTACGAGCAGTACTTC.